What follows are 29 T cell receptor beta chains derived from one specimen sequenced in a study of a mutant IDH1 vaccine in newly diagnosed glioma. The sample's time point: week 5, during vaccination. The content of each vaccine dose was 300 ug of mutant IDH1 20-mer peptide, and topical imiquimod accompanied it. Assay used: immunoSEQ multiplex PCR; TCRdb lists only in-frame clones, some missing. The repertoire has more than 25,000 clones, about nine tenths of them found once; the top ten carry approximately 3.3%. Antigen specificity for these receptors is unknown. The specimen comprised peripheral blood mononuclear cells (PBMCs), sampled from a glioma patient whose treatment included an IDH1 peptide vaccine. These receptors all come from a woman in her thirties or forties with glioma. Some clones in this sample may be carry-over from other donors' samples.

The chain recombines TRBV15 with TRBJ1-5; TRBD1 might be the D (6 bases). Germline V lookup: CDR1 LNHNV, CDR2 YYDKDF (reference sequence). Trimming removed 5 bases at V and 0 bases at J, with 11 bases between. The CDR3 consists of 15 residues. CDR3 sequence reads: CATSRIRGSNQPQHF. The DNA for the CDR3 is TGTGCCACCAGCCGGATCAGGGGTAGCAATCAGCCCCAGCATTTT.

This clone appeared a single time. This chain connects TRBV7-9 to TRBJ2-4; no firm D call. Looked up from germline, CDR1 is SEHNR and CDR2 is FQNEAQ (reference sequence). The CDR3 extends over 15 amino acids. V was clipped by 4 bases and J by 5 bases, with 15 bases between them. This chain's CDR3 is CASSSPMKTENIQYF. The CDR3 DNA reads TGTGCCAGCAGCTCCCCGATGAAAACCGAAAACATTCAGTACTTC.

CDR3 residues: CATSTWRGRLDEAFF. The CDR3 DNA is TGTGCCACCAGCACCTGGCGGGGGAGGCTGGATGAAGCTTTCTTT. V and J are TRBV15 and TRBJ1-1; the D gene is possibly TRBD1 (5 bases). Germline V gives CDR1 LNHNV, CDR2 YYDKDF (reference sequence). V dropped 4 bases and J dropped 7 bases, with 19 bases sitting between them. The CDR3 has 15 amino acids.

This clone was observed a handful of times. The J gene is TRBJ2-5, the V gene TRBV4-3; 8 bases agree with TRBD2. The ends lost 3 bases at V and 3 bases at J; junction bases unmatched: 3. The CDR3 has 14 amino acids. Germline assignment: CDR1 LGHNA and CDR2 YSLEER. The CDR3: CASSHKAGEETQYF. In nucleotides, the CDR3 is TGCGCCAGCAGCCATAAAGCGGGAGAAGAGACCCAGTACTTC.

The J gene is TRBJ1-5, the V gene TRBV27; a weak D match, TRBD1 (6 bases). Looked up from germline, CDR1 is MNHEY and CDR2 is SMNVEV (reference sequence). This CDR3 spans 15 amino acids. V was shortened by 2 bases and J by 1 base, with 9 bases between the two germline ends. The CDR3 sequence: CASSLTGASNQPQHF. The CDR3 DNA reads as TGTGCCAGCAGTTTAACGGGGGCCAGCAATCAGCCCCAGCATTTT.

This clone was detected only once. The chain combines TRBV2 with TRBJ1-1; 7 nucleotides line up with TRBD1. The CDR3 covers 15 residues. Germline V gene lookup returns CDR1 SNHLY and CDR2 FYNNEI. J lost 4 bases, V lost 0 bases, and 5 bases had no gene match. CDR3 region: CASSEASTGVTEAFF. Written as DNA, the CDR3 is TGTGCCAGCAGTGAAGCTTCCACAGGGGTCACTGAAGCTTTCTTT.

The chain carries TRBV5-8 and TRBJ1-2, with D unclear. Trimming shortened V by 3 bases and J by 4 bases, and 16 bases separated the two germline ends. Germline V gene data show CDR1 as SGHTS and CDR2 as YDEGEE. The CDR3 spans 15 residues. CDR3 nucleotide sequence: TGTGCCAGCAGCTCATGGAGGGCAGCGAGCTATGGCTACACCTTC. Its protein is CASSSWRAASYGYTF.

The CDR3 reads CASSDTGGVYEQYF. As DNA, the CDR3 is TGTGCCAGCAGTGATACCGGGGGGGTGTACGAGCAGTACTTC. The J gene is TRBJ2-7, the V gene TRBV2; 8 nucleotides line up with TRBD2. The CDR3 is made up of 14 amino acids. The V and J ends lost 3 bases and 4 bases, in that order; junction bases with no gene match: 5. Germline CDR1 and CDR2: SNHLY and FYNNEI.

As for this clone: This same CDR3 is encoded by further DNA sequences in the sample. The chain couples TRBV7-9 to TRBJ2-6; D ambiguous. The CDR3 runs to 14 residues. Trimming stripped 3 bases from V and 1 base from J, with 4 bases between. The germline V gene has CDR1 SEHNR and CDR2 FQNEAQ (reference sequence). The CDR3 loop is CASSLGSGANVLTF. The CDR3 region has the DNA TGTGCCAGCAGCTTGGGGTCTGGGGCCAACGTCCTGACTTTC. Combining the CDR3 with reference TRBV7-9 and TRBJ2-6 gives the whole variable domain DTGVSQNPRHKITKRGQNVTFRCDPISEHNRLYWYRQTLGQGPEFLTYFQNEAQLEKSRLLSDRFSAERPKGSFSTLEIQRTEQGDSAMYLCASSLGSGANVLTFGAGSRLTVL.

The chain links TRBV7-2 to TRBJ2-5, with TRBD2 identical over 8 bases. Germline assignment: CDR1 SGHTA and CDR2 FQGNSA. The ends lost 7 bases at V and 5 bases at J; junction bases unmatched: 6. This CDR3 has 13 residues. This CDR3 is CASTPSGWETQYF. In nucleotides, the CDR3 is TGTGCCAGCACCCCTAGCGGGTGGGAGACCCAGTACTTC.

The chain combines TRBV7-9 with TRBJ2-2; D not certain. Germline CDR1 SEHNR, CDR2 FQNEAQ (reference sequence). V dropped 1 base and J dropped 7 bases, with 7 bases sitting between them. CDR3 length equals 13 residues. CDR3 protein: CASSLVGDGELFF. The CDR3 region has the DNA TGTGCCAGCAGCTTAGTTGGGGACGGGGAGCTGTTTTTT.

The chain recombines TRBV28 with TRBJ1-2; 8 positions match TRBD1. V gave up 2 bases and J gave up 4 bases; unmatched junction bases: 3. Germline CDR1 reads MDHEN; CDR2 reads SYDVKM. The CDR3 runs 14 residues. CDR3 amino acids: CASSLGQGRYGYTF. DNA of the CDR3: TGTGCCAGCAGTTTAGGACAGGGCCGCTATGGCTACACCTTC.

V gene TRBV7-8 combines with J gene TRBJ2-1; no clear D. Trimming removed 3 bases from V and 0 bases from J, with 18 bases in between. The CDR3 totals 18 residues. CDR1 is SGHVS and CDR2 is FQNEAQ in the germline V gene. The CDR3 is CASSFSSFGESSYNEQFF. CDR3 nucleotide sequence: TGTGCCAGCAGCTTTTCGTCCTTTGGGGAAAGCTCCTACAATGAGCAGTTCTTC.

The J gene is TRBJ2-7, the V gene TRBV6-6; possible D gene TRBD1, 5 bases. CDR1 and CDR2 from the germline V gene are MNHNY and SVGAGI (reference sequence). Trimming took off 2 bases at V and 0 bases at J, with 8 bases between the two ends. CDR3 length: 14 amino acids. CDR3: CASSYGASSYEQYF. In DNA, the CDR3 is TGTGCCAGCAGTTACGGGGCGAGCTCCTACGAGCAGTACTTC.

This clone was observed a handful of times. The chain joins TRBV7-3 to TRBJ2-3; the match to TRBD2 covers 11 bases. V gave up 2 bases and J gave up 5 bases; unmatched junction bases: 0. Germline loops: CDR1 SGHTA, CDR2 FQGTGA. This CDR3 is 14 amino acids long. DNA for the CDR3: TGTGCCAGCAGCTTAGGACTAGCGGGAGATACGCAGTATTTT. Its translation is CASSLGLAGDTQYF.

The chain employs TRBV5-6 and TRBJ1-5; D might be TRBD1 (5 bases). Germline loops: CDR1 SGHDT, CDR2 YYEEEE. V was clipped by 0 bases and J by 7 bases, with 8 bases between them. This CDR3 spans 13 amino acids. This CDR3 reads CASSLVGGQPQHF. Written as DNA, the CDR3 is TGTGCCAGCAGCTTGGTCGGGGGGCAGCCCCAGCATTTT. The entire variable domain, with the rest obtained from reference TRBV5-6 and TRBJ1-5, is as follows: DAGVTQSPTHLIKTRGQQVTLRCSPKSGHDTVSWYQQALGQGPQFIFQYYEEEERQRGNFPDRFSGHQFPNYSSELNVNALLLGDSALYLCASSLVGGQPQHFGDGTRLSIL.

The rearrangement joins TRBV10-3 to TRBJ1-4; D is possibly TRBD1 (6 bases). Germline loops: CDR1 ENHRY, CDR2 SYGVKD. The V gene lost 5 bases and the J gene lost 4 bases, with 11 bases spanning the gap. The CDR3 totals 14 residues. In nucleotides, the CDR3 is TGTGCCATCAGTCAGGGGCTGGGTAATGAAAAACTGTTTTTT. Its protein is CAISQGLGNEKLFF.

The genes are TRBV7-2 and TRBJ2-7; 9 nucleotides line up with TRBD1. Germline V gene lookup returns CDR1 SGHTA and CDR2 FQGNSA. The trim removed 0 bases at V and 3 bases at J, leaving 6 bases unmatched. The CDR3 is 16 residues long. CDR3 DNA sequence: TGTGCCAGCAGCTTAGCGGGGGGACAGGGCTACTACGAGCAGTACTTC. Protein: CASSLAGGQGYYEQYF.

V gene TRBV5-5 combines with J gene TRBJ2-1; D not resolved. Germline loops: CDR1 SGHKS, CDR2 YYEKEE (reference sequence). V lost 4 bases, J lost 0 bases, and 23 bases lay in between. This CDR3 has 19 residues. The CDR3 DNA follows: TGTGCCAGCAGCCCACCGGGTATCCGTACCCTCAGCTCCTACAATGAGCAGTTCTTC. Translating it yields CASSPPGIRTLSSYNEQFF.

This clone has only one observation. CDR3 protein: CASRPLGTAQGYTF. For the CDR3, the DNA is TGTGCCAGCAGACCCCTCGGGACAGCACAAGGCTACACCTTC. The chain links TRBV28 to TRBJ1-2, with 7 bases lining up with TRBD1. The ends lost 6 bases at V and 8 bases at J; junction bases unmatched: 12. Germline CDR1 reads MDHEN; CDR2 reads SYDVKM. The CDR3 has 14 amino acids.

The gene calls are TRBV14 and TRBJ2-1; 9 bases are shared with TRBD2. This CDR3 spans 15 amino acids. Germline-derived CDR1 and CDR2 are SGHDN and FVKESK. The trim removed 7 bases at V and 4 bases at J, leaving 8 bases unmatched. This CDR3 is CASKTASGGYNEQFF. CDR3 sequence (DNA): TGTGCCAGCAAAACCGCGAGCGGGGGGTACAATGAGCAGTTCTTC.

The rearrangement joins TRBV30 to TRBJ2-1, with D hard to call. Per the germline V gene, CDR1 is GTSNPN and CDR2 is SVGIG (reference sequence). V was clipped by 0 bases and J by 4 bases, with 19 bases between them. CDR3 length: 17 residues. CDR3 region: CAWSVYHRQLLYNEQFF. DNA of the CDR3: TGTGCCTGGAGTGTCTACCATCGTCAACTCCTATACAATGAGCAGTTCTTC.

The CDR3 reads CASSLGSLAGGTDTQYF. The DNA of the CDR3 is TGTGCCAGCAGCTTGGGATCACTAGCGGGGGGCACAGATACGCAGTATTTT. This chain connects TRBV5-4 to TRBJ2-3; 11 bases fit TRBD2. The germline V gene encodes CDR1 SGHNT and CDR2 YYREEE (reference sequence). This CDR3 is 17 amino acids long. With 0 bases clipped from V and 1 base from J, the junction kept 4 bases outside the gene matches.

The sample holds one count of this clone. V and J are TRBV18 and TRBJ1-1; D perhaps matches TRBD1 (6 bases). Per germline, CDR1 KGHSH and CDR2 LQKENI. Trimming left V 6 bases short and J 1 base short, with 12 bases between. The CDR3 has 14 residues. The CDR3 here is CASSLEGGNTEAFF. CDR3 DNA: TGTGCCAGCTCGCTCGAAGGGGGGAACACTGAAGCTTTCTTT.

The chain couples TRBV5-1 to TRBJ2-6, with D possibly TRBD1 on 7 matching bases. V was pared by 4 bases and J by 1 base, with 27 bases between. This CDR3 is built from 21 residues. Germline-derived CDR1 and CDR2 are SGHRS and YFSETQ. The CDR3 loop reads CASSGGGGGAPTRSGANVLTF. DNA for the CDR3: TGCGCCAGCAGCGGTGGTGGAGGGGGCGCGCCCACTCGATCTGGGGCCAACGTCCTGACTTTC.

This clone was counted a single time. The chain couples TRBV19 to TRBJ2-7; TRBD2 matches at 10 bases. V lost 9 bases, J lost 1 base, and 9 bases stayed unmatched. The CDR3 sequence is 15 residues long. Germline-derived CDR1 and CDR2 are LNHDA and SQIVND (reference sequence). The chain's CDR3 is CASTDLAGGSYEQYF. The CDR3 coding sequence is TGTGCCAGCACGGATTTAGCGGGAGGATCCTACGAGCAGTACTTC.

The J gene is TRBJ2-1, the V gene TRBV2, with D perhaps matching TRBD1 or TRBD2 (6 bases each). CDR3 length: 15 residues. Trimming stripped 4 bases from V and 2 bases from J, with 12 bases between. The germline V gene encodes CDR1 SNHLY and CDR2 FYNNEI. The DNA of the CDR3 is TGTGCCAGCAGTGTAAAACGGGGGCCCTACAATGAGCAGTTCTTC. Its protein is CASSVKRGPYNEQFF.

This chain connects TRBV5-1 to TRBJ2-7; possible D gene TRBD1, 6 bases. V lost 0 bases, J lost 5 bases, and 6 bases lay in between. CDR3 length: 12 amino acids. The germline V gene has CDR1 SGHRS and CDR2 YFSETQ. The CDR3 DNA reads as TGCGCCAGCAGCTTGGACAGGGACGAGCAGTACTTC. Its translation is CASSLDRDEQYF.

The chain carries TRBV28 and TRBJ1-1, with D perhaps TRBD1 (5 bases). Trimming took 8 bases from V and 1 from J, leaving 14 bases between them. Germline V gives CDR1 MDHEN, CDR2 SYDVKM. The CDR3 sequence is 14 residues long. CDR3 loop: CASGRDFTNTEAFF. DNA for the CDR3: TGTGCCAGCGGACGGGACTTCACGAACACTGAAGCTTTCTTT. Full variable domain (rest looked up from reference TRBV28 and TRBJ1-1): DVKVTQSSRYLVKRTGEKVFLECVQDMDHENMFWYRQDPGLGLRLIYFSYDVKMKEKGDIPEGYSVSREKKERFSLILESASTNQTSMYLCASGRDFTNTEAFFGQGTRLTVV.